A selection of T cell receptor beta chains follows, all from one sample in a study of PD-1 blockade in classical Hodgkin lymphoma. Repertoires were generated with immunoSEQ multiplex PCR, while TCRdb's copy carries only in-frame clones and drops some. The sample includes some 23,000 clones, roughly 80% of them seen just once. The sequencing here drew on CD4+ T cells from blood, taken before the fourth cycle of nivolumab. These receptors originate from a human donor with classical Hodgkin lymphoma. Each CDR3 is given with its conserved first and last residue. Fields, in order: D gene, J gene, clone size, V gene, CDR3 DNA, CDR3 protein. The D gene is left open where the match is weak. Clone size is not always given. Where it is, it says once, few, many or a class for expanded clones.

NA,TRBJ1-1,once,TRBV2,TGTGCCAGCACCATACAGGGATCGAACACTGAAGCTTTCTTT,CASTIQGSNTEAFF
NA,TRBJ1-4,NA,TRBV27,TGTGCCAGCAGTTACGGCGCGGGAGAAAAACTGTTTTTT,CASSYGAGEKLFF
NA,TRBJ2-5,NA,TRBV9,TGTGCCAGCAGCGCGCGGATACAAGAGACCCAGTACTTC,CASSARIQETQYF
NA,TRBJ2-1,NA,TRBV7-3,TGTGCCAGCAGCTTAACGGCGGATGAGCAGTTCTTC,CASSLTADEQFF
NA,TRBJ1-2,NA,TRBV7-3,TGTGCCAGCAGCTCGGACAGAGGATATGGCTACACCTTC,CASSSDRGYGYTF
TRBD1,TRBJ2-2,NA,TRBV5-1,TGCGCCAGCAGCTTGGCTGTACAGGGGGGCACCGGGGAGCTGTTTTTT,CASSLAVQGGTGELFF
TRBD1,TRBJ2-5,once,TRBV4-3,TGCGCCAGCAGCCAAGAAACAGGGGAGAAGGAGACCCAGTACTTC,CASSQETGEKETQYF
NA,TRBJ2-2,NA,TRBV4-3,TGCGCCAGCAGCCCCAGGGGGGCAGGAACGCTGAACACCGGGGAGCTGTTTTTT,CASSPRGAGTLNTGELFF
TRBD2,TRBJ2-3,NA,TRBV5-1,TGCGCCAGCAGCTCTGGTAATAGCGGGGGCAGTAGCACAGATACGCAGTATTTT,CASSSGNSGGSSTDTQYF
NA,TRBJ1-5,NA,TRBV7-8,TGTGCCAGCAGCTTAGAAGGCGGAGGATATAGCAATCAGCCCCAGCATTTT,CASSLEGGGYSNQPQHF
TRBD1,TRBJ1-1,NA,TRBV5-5,TGTGCCAGCAGGCCCCCGCCAGGGGGGGGGTCCAACACTGAAGCTTTCTTT,CASRPPPGGGSNTEAFF
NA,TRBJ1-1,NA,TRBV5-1,TGCGCCAGCAGCCCGTTTGAAGAGGGATGGGACACTGAAGCTTTCTTT,CASSPFEEGWDTEAFF
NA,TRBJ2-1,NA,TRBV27,TGTGCCAGCAGATTGGGGGGGGCTCACAGTCGCAATGAGCAGTTCTTC,CASRLGGAHSRNEQFF
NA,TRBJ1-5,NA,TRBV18,TGTGCCAGCTCACGGCAGAATAGCAATCAGCCCCAGCATTTT,CASSRQNSNQPQHF
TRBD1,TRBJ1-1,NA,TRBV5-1,TGCGCCAGCACCCAGGGGGGCGCGGGCATAAACACTGAAGCTTTCTTT,CASTQGGAGINTEAFF
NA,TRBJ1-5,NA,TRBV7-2,TGTGCCAGCAGCTTAGTCAACAGGGATCAGCCCCAGCATTTT,CASSLVNRDQPQHF
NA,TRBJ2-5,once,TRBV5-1,TGCGCCAGCAGCTTTTCAGGGGAAGAGACCCAGTACTTC,CASSFSGEETQYF
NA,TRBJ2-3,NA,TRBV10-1,TGCGCCAGCAAGGGACCGACAACCACAGATACGCAGTATTTT,CASKGPTTTDTQYF
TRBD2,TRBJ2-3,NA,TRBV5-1,TGCGCCAGCAGCTTGGAGGCTAGCGGGGGCACAGATACGCAGTATTTT,CASSLEASGGTDTQYF
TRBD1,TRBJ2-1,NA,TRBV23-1,TGCGCCAGCAGTCACCGGGACAGGAAAACCTACAATGAGCAGTTCTTC,CASSHRDRKTYNEQFF
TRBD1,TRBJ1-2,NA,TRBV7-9,TGTGCCAGCAGCTTAGTGGACAGGGCGGATGGCTACACCTTC,CASSLVDRADGYTF
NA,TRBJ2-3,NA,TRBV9,TGTGCCAGCAGCGTAGGGAGGGATACGCAGTATTTT,CASSVGRDTQYF
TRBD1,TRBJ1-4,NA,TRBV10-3,TGTGCCATCAGTTCCGGGACAGGGGGGGAAAAACTGTTTTTT,CAISSGTGGEKLFF
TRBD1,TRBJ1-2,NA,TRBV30,TGTGCCTGGAGTGTACTTCGGACAGGGGTTGGCTACACCTTC,CAWSVLRTGVGYTF
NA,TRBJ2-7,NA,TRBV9,TGTGCCAGCAGCCCCTCAAGCACCCCAGGCAACGAGCAGTACTTC,CASSPSSTPGNEQYF
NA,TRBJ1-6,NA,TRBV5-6,TGTGCCAGCAGGGCTTCAACGACGGCGCCAGATTCACCCCTCCACTTT,CASRASTTAPDSPLHF
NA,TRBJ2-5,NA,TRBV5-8,TGTGCCAGCAGCTTGCAGGGAAGTCAAGAGACCCAGTACTTC,CASSLQGSQETQYF
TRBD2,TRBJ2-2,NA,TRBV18,TGTGCCAGCTCACCATCCGGACTAGCGGGGGTTACGAACACCGGGGAGCTGTTTTTT,CASSPSGLAGVTNTGELFF
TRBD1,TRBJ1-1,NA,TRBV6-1,TGTGCCAGCAGACCCCTACAGGGGGGCACTGAAGCTTTCTTT,CASRPLQGGTEAFF
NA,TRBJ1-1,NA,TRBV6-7,TGTGCCAGCTACTCAGGGTGCGCTGAAGCTTTCTTT,CASYSGCAEAFF
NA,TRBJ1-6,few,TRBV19,TGTGCCAGTAGTATAAGGGATTCACCCCTCCACTTT,CASSIRDSPLHF
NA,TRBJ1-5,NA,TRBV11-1,TGTGCCAGCAGCTTAGATCGGAGGGGGAATCAGCCCCAGCATTTT,CASSLDRRGNQPQHF
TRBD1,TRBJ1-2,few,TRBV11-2,TGTGCCAGCAGCTCCCAGGGGGCCGGTGGCTACACCTTC,CASSSQGAGGYTF